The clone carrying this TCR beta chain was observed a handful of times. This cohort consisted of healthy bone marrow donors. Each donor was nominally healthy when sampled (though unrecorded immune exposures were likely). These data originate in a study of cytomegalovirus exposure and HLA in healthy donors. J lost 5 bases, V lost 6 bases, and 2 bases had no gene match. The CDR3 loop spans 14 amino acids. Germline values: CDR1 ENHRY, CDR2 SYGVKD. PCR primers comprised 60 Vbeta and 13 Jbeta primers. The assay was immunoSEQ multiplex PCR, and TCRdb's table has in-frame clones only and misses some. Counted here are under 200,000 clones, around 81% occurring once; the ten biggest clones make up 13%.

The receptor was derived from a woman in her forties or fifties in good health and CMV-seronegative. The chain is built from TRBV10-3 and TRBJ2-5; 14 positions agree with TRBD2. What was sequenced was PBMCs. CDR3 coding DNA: TGTGCCATCAGGACTAGCGGGAGGGGTGAGACCCAGTACTTC. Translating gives CAIRTSGRGETQYF.